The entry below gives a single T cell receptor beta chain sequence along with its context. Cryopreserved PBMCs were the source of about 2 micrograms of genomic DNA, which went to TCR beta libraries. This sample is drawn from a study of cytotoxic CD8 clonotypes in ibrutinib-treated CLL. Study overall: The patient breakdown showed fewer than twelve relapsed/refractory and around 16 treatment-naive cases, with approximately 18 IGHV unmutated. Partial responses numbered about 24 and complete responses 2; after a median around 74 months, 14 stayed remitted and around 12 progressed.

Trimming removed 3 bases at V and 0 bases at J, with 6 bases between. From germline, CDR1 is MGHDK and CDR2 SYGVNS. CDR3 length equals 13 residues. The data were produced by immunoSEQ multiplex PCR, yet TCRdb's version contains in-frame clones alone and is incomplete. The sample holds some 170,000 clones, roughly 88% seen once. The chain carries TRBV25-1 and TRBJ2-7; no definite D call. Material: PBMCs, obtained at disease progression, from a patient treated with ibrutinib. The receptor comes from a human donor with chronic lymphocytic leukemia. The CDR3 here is CASSESYSYEQYF. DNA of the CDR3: TGTGCCAGCAGTGAGTCCTACTCCTACGAGCAGTACTTC.